The 29 T cell receptor beta chains below come from one sample, sequenced in a study of T-cell reconstitution after alpha-beta-depleted transplantation in children (dated by TCRdb to between 2015 and 2016). Receptor libraries were prepared by PCR. Sequenced on an Illumina HiSeq 2500. Molecular barcoding was employed in the preparation of TCR libraries, with unique molecular identifiers being used to normalize TCRbeta repertoire quantification. TCRdb passed the public sequencing reads through fastp at Q25 and MiXCR, retaining productive beta sequences. Every CDR3 protein is listed once, alongside the most common genes and DNA of its rows. Here the sample has fewer than 550,000 distinct CDR3 sequences; roughly 10% occur a single time. The ten biggest clones cover 4.5% to 7% of the sample. The source material was PBMCs from the stem cell graft donor, sampled from the stem cell graft. The receptors originated from a human donor who donated a stem cell graft to a child with acute myeloid leukemia.

This clonotype was found a few times. The V and J genes are TRBV5-4 and TRBJ1-6; 10 nucleotides match TRBD1. Germline values: CDR1 SGHNT, CDR2 YYREEE (reference sequence). The CDR3 covers 13 residues. J gave up 9 bases and V 6 bases, and 3 bases lay outside the gene matches. Written as DNA, the CDR3 is TGTGCCAGCAAAGACAGGGGGCCTTCACCCCTCCACTTT. Its protein is CASKDRGPSPLHF.

The genes are TRBV20-1 and TRBJ2-5; a possible D gene is TRBD1 (6 bases). Between the trimmed V and J ends, which lost 6 bases and 0 bases, there was a span of 17 bases. CDR1 DFQATT and CDR2 SNEGSKA come from the germline V gene (reference sequence). This CDR3 comprises 15 residues. The CDR3 loop reads CSANSRTEYQETQYF. DNA for the CDR3: TGCAGTGCCAATTCTCGGACAGAGTACCAAGAGACCCAGTACTTC.

V usage is TRBV7-2 and J usage is TRBJ1-4, with TRBD1 as a possible D gene (6 bases). The CDR3 sequence is 17 residues long. Trimming took off 1 base at V and 4 bases at J, with 16 bases between the two ends. Looked up from germline, CDR1 is SGHTA and CDR2 is FQGNSA. The CDR3 spells CASSLVQGGVGNEKLFF. In DNA form, the CDR3 reads TGTGCCAGCAGCTTAGTACAGGGTGGCGTTGGTAATGAAAAACTGTTTTTT.

This clonotype was counted ten times or more. This sequence joins TRBV20-1 and TRBJ2-3; D call uncertain. V gave up 3 bases and J gave up 6 bases, with 16 bases separating them. This CDR3 spans 14 amino acids. Germline lookup yields CDR1 DFQATT and CDR2 SNEGSKA (reference sequence). CDR3 bases: TGCAGTGCTAGTCCGGGTTCACATTCGGATACGCAGTATTTT. Protein sequence: CSASPGSHSDTQYF.

In its sample, this clonotype was seen a few times. The V and J genes are TRBV4-1 and TRBJ2-1, with D possibly matching TRBD2 (5 bases). Trimming took off 0 bases at V and 1 base at J, with 13 bases between the two ends. This CDR3 comprises 17 residues. The germline V gene has CDR1 MGHRA and CDR2 YSYEKL. DNA for the CDR3: TGCGCCAGCAGCCAAGATCATCCGGGATCTTCCTACAATGAGCAGTTCTTC. Protein sequence: CASSQDHPGSSYNEQFF.

This clonotype has more than one count but fewer than ten. The chain recombines TRBV12-3 or TRBV12-4 with TRBJ1-4; D unclear. This CDR3 contains 14 residues. Deletions cut 3 bases from V and 0 bases from J, with 5 bases between. This chain's CDR3 is CASSFQTTNEKLFF. CDR3 coding DNA: TGTGCCAGCAGTTTCCAGACAACTAATGAAAAACTGTTTTTT.

This clonotype was counted only a few times. The chain employs TRBV7-9 and TRBJ2-5, with D unresolved. The CDR3 is 15 residues long. V lost 5 bases, J lost 5 bases, and 18 bases lay in between. The germline V gene has CDR1 SEHNR and CDR2 FQNEAQ (reference sequence). CDR3 residues: CASSLIDPSSETQYF. The CDR3 DNA is TGTGCCAGCAGCCTCATAGACCCCTCGTCGGAGACCCAGTACTTC.

Concerning this clonotype: A read error may account for a junction end that differs from germline. The CDR3 protein is CASSPQPTGVNAEAFF. The CDR3 DNA reads as TGTGCCAGCAGCCCTCAACCGACGGGTGTGAACGCTGAAGCTTTCTTT. The chain uses TRBV6-1 and TRBJ1-1, with D unresolved. The CDR3 extends over 16 amino acids. CDR1 is MNHNS, CDR2 SASEGT, per germline.

This chain connects TRBV6-1 to TRBJ1-5; TRBD1 might be the D (6 bases). CDR1 is MNHNS and CDR2 is SASEGT in the germline V gene. Trimming shortened V by 7 bases and J by 5 bases, and 15 bases separated the two germline ends. The CDR3 has 14 residues. As DNA, the CDR3 is TGTGCCAGCAAGTCCCGGGACATTTATCAGCCCCAGCATTTT. Translating it yields CASKSRDIYQPQHF.

The sample holds a few counts of this clonotype. The rearrangement joins TRBV29-1 to TRBJ1-6, with 8 bases that match TRBD1. The germline gives CDR1 SQVTM, CDR2 ANQGSEA. V gave up 2 bases and J gave up 14 bases; unmatched junction bases: 5. The length of the CDR3 is 12 residues. Here the CDR3 reads CSVETRDRSLHF. The CDR3 DNA follows: TGCAGCGTTGAAACCCGGGACAGGTCCCTCCACTTT.

The V and J genes are TRBV29-1 and TRBJ1-2; a possible D gene is TRBD1 (6 bases). This CDR3 contains 13 residues. Germline assignment: CDR1 SQVTM and CDR2 ANQGSEA. V was clipped by 5 bases and J by 5 bases, with 15 bases between them. For the CDR3, the DNA is TGCAGCGTTAATCTGGGGGCCGGGTATGGCTACACCTTC. This sequence encodes CSVNLGAGYGYTF.

This clonotype was seen more than once but under ten times. The CDR3 is CSALGFRGIDEQFF. CDR3 DNA: TGCAGTGCCCTAGGGTTTAGGGGGATCGATGAGCAGTTCTTC. The V gene is TRBV20-1, the J gene TRBJ2-1, with D perhaps TRBD1 (6 bases). V lost 6 bases and J 8 bases, leaving 20 bases between the germline ends. The CDR3 loop spans 14 amino acids. The germline CDR1 and CDR2 sequences are DFQATT and SNEGSKA (reference sequence).

This clonotype was seen more than once but under ten times. The chain combines TRBV5-1 with TRBJ2-4; 7 nucleotides line up with TRBD2. The CDR3 is 15 residues long. V trimming: 3 bases; J trimming: 4 bases; junction bases outside the gene matches: 7. Germline V CDR1 and CDR2: SGHRS, YFSETQ. The CDR3 DNA sequence: TGCGCCAGCAGCTCAACTAGCGTCGGAAAAAACATTCAGTACTTC. Its protein is CASSSTSVGKNIQYF.

This clonotype was counted at least ten times. This sequence joins TRBV29-1 and TRBJ2-3; tentative D call: TRBD2 (6 bases). The CDR3 is made up of 13 amino acids. V was shortened by 3 bases and J by 4 bases, with 11 bases between the two germline ends. Germline loops: CDR1 SQVTM, CDR2 ANQGSEA. The CDR3 is CSVDSGLPDTQYF. DNA for the CDR3: TGCAGCGTTGATAGCGGCCTCCCAGATACGCAGTATTTT.

This clonotype was recorded a few times. This rearrangement joins TRBV5-1 to TRBJ2-1, with 9 bases fitting TRBD2. This CDR3 has 14 residues. In germline, CDR1 is SGHRS, CDR2 YFSETQ. The V and J ends lost 0 bases and 10 bases, in that order; junction bases with no gene match: 5. The CDR3 DNA is TGCGCCAGCAGCTTGGTGAGCGGGGGGCGAGAGCAGTTCTTC. Protein product: CASSLVSGGREQFF. Complete variable domain (other parts from reference TRBV5-1 and TRBJ2-1): KAGVTQTPRYLIKTRGQQVTLSCSPISGHRSVSWYQQTPGQGLQFLFEYFSETQRNKGNFPGRFSGRQFSNSRSEMNVSTLELGDSALYLCASSLVSGGREQFFGPGTRLTVL.

The sample holds a few counts of this clonotype. The chain couples TRBV25-1 to TRBJ1-6; the D gene is possibly TRBD1 (5 bases). The CDR3 consists of 14 residues. V was clipped by 3 bases and J by 9 bases, with 12 bases between them. CDR1 MGHDK and CDR2 SYGVNS come from the germline V gene. CDR3 sequence reads: CASSEAGSGSPLHF. The CDR3 nucleotides are TGTGCCAGCAGTGAGGCAGGGTCGGGTTCACCCCTCCACTTT.

The chain couples TRBV7-2 to TRBJ2-3, with TRBD2 matching 7 bases. CDR3 size: 16 residues. The germline V gene has CDR1 SGHTA and CDR2 FQGNSA. The trim removed 6 bases at V and 2 bases at J, leaving 11 bases unmatched. CDR3: CASSLGPGGDTDTQYF. DNA of the CDR3: TGTGCCAGCAGTCTAGGACCGGGAGGCGACACAGATACGCAGTATTTT.

The V gene is TRBV12-3 or TRBV12-4, the J gene TRBJ1-4; D is undetermined. This CDR3 has 12 amino acids. The V end lost 7 bases, the J end lost 1 base, and 4 bases lay between the germline ends. CDR3 sequence (DNA): TGTGCCAGCACCCTAACTAATGAAAAACTGTTTTTT. Translation: CASTLTNEKLFF.

This clonotype was seen only a few times. The genes are TRBV29-1 and TRBJ2-5; TRBD2 aligns across 7 bases. J lost 1 base, V lost 2 bases, and 4 bases had no gene match. CDR1 is SQVTM, CDR2 ANQGSEA, per germline. This CDR3 is 14 amino acids long. In nucleotides, the CDR3 is TGCAGCGTTGAAAGGTCGGGGGGCCAAGAGACCCAGTACTTC. It codes for CSVERSGGQETQYF.

This clonotype was observed a few times. The chain joins TRBV14 to TRBJ2-2, with no clear D. V was trimmed by 5 bases and J by 0 bases, leaving 10 bases between them. Looked up from germline, CDR1 is SGHDN and CDR2 is FVKESK. The CDR3 is 15 amino acids. CDR3 coding DNA: TGTGCCAGCAGCTACGACCTAGCGAACACCGGGGAGCTGTTTTTT. Translated: CASSYDLANTGELFF.

V usage is TRBV7-9 and J usage is TRBJ1-5, with D possibly being TRBD1 (6 bases). V was clipped by 7 bases and J by 2 bases, with 6 bases between them. The CDR3 covers 12 residues. CDR1 and CDR2 (germline): SEHNR, FQNEAQ (reference sequence). CDR3 in amino acids: CASTGGNQPQHF. As DNA, the CDR3 is TGTGCCAGCACAGGGGGCAATCAGCCCCAGCATTTT.

In this sample, this clonotype turned up a few times. The V call is TRBV4-1, the J call TRBJ2-1; 8 bases line up with TRBD2. V was pared by 5 bases and J by 5 bases, with 8 bases of the junction left unmatched. This CDR3 region has 15 residues. Looked up from germline, CDR1 is MGHRA and CDR2 is YSYEKL. The CDR3 nucleotides read TGCGCCAGCAGCGAACTAGCGGAGATCAACAATGAGCAGTTCTTC. This translates into CASSELAEINNEQFF.

J is TRBJ2-7 and V is TRBV6-1; TRBD1 agrees at 9 bases. Germline V gene lookup returns CDR1 MNHNS and CDR2 SASEGT. Unmatched junction bases numbered 14, after V lost 8 bases and J lost 6 bases. The CDR3 spans 15 residues. The CDR3 spells CASGPLGTGSSEQYV. The DNA of the CDR3 is TGTGCCAGCGGGCCACTTGGGACAGGGAGTTCCGAGCAGTACGTC.

This clonotype was picked up many times. This chain links TRBV20-1 with TRBJ2-2; D may be TRBD2 (5 bases). CDR3 length equals 16 residues. Germline-derived CDR1 and CDR2 are DFQATT and SNEGSKA (reference sequence). Trimming shortened V by 2 bases and J by 2 bases, and 15 bases separated the two germline ends. The chain's CDR3 is CSARQDFTQNTGELFF. CDR3 DNA sequence: TGCAGTGCTAGACAGGACTTTACCCAAAACACCGGGGAGCTGTTTTTT.

The chain is built from TRBV20-1 and TRBJ2-3; 8 nucleotides agree with TRBD2. CDR3 length equals 14 residues. In germline, CDR1 is DFQATT, CDR2 SNEGSKA (reference sequence). In DNA form, the CDR3 reads TGCAGCTACAACGGGGGGGCCGGCACAGATACGCAGTATTTT. It yields the protein CSYNGGAGTDTQYF.

This clonotype appeared a single time. This sequence joins TRBV30 and TRBJ1-4; D unclear. The CDR3 is 11 amino acids. V was trimmed by 0 bases and J by 8 bases, leaving 4 bases between them. Germline V gene sequence: CDR1 GTSNPN, CDR2 SVGIG (reference sequence). CDR3 amino acids: CAWSVSEKLFF. The CDR3 coding sequence is TGTGCCTGGAGTGTTTCCGAAAAACTGTTTTTT. The full variable domain, in which reference TRBV30 and TRBJ1-4 provide the parts outside the CDR3, is SQTIHQWPATLVQPVGSPLSLECTVEGTSNPNLYWYRQAAGRGLQLLFYSVGIGQISSEVPQNLSASRPQDRQFILSSKKLLLSDSGFYLCAWSVSEKLFFGSGTQLSVL.

The rearrangement joins TRBV27 to TRBJ1-4, with D perhaps matching TRBD1 (5 bases). CDR3 length: 13 amino acids. Germline V lookup: CDR1 MNHEY, CDR2 SMNVEV (reference sequence). Trimming left V 10 bases short and J 8 bases short, with 17 bases between. The CDR3 coding sequence is TGTGCCACCAAACAAGGGACGACAGAAAAACTGTTTTTT. Its protein product is CATKQGTTEKLFF.

This clonotype appeared a few times. The chain combines TRBV11-2 with TRBJ2-5; 12 bases are a match to TRBD2. Trimming cost V 5 bases and J 7 bases; bases outside gene matches: 8. This CDR3 is 15 amino acids long. Per germline, CDR1 SGHAT and CDR2 FQNNGV. CDR3 residues: CASSPTSGGGVTQYF. CDR3 coding DNA: TGTGCCAGCAGCCCGACTAGCGGGGGCGGGGTGACCCAGTACTTC.

This chain uses TRBV6-1 with TRBJ2-3, with 7 positions matching TRBD2. The CDR3 covers 18 residues. Germline lookup yields CDR1 MNHNS and CDR2 SASEGT. The trim removed 6 bases at V and 0 bases at J, leaving 15 bases unmatched. The CDR3 nucleotides read TGTGCCAGCAGGCCCCCTGGCGGGGGTTACCATAGCACAGATACGCAGTATTTT. Its translation is CASRPPGGGYHSTDTQYF.